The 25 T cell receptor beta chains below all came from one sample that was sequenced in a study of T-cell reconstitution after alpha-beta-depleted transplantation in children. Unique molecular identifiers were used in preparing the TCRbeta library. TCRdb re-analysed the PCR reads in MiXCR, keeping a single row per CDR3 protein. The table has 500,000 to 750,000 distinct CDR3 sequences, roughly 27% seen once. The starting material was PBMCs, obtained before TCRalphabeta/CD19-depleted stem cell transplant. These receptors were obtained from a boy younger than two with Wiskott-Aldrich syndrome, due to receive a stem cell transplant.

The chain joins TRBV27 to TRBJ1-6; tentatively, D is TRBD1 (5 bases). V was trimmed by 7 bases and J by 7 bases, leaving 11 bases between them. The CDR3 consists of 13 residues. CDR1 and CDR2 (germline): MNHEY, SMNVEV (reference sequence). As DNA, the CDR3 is TGTGCCAGCACGAGGGGTAGGAATTCACCCCTCCACTTT. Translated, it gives CASTRGRNSPLHF.

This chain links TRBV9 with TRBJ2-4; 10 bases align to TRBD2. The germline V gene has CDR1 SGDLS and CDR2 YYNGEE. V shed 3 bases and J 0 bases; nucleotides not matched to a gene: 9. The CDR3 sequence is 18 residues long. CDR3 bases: TGTGCCAGCAGCGCGAGAGAGCGGGAGGGAGGAGCCAAAAACATTCAGTACTTC. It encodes CASSAREREGGAKNIQYF.

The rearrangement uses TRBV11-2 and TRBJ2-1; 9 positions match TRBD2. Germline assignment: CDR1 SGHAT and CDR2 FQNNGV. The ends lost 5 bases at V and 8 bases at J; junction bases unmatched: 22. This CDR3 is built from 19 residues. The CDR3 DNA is TGTGCCAGCAGCCCCTATGGGTCGGAGAGCGGGAGGACGCGAGATGAGCAGTTCTTC. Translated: CASSPYGSESGRTRDEQFF. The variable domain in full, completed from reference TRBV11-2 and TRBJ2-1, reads EAGVAQSPRYKIIEKRQSVAFWCNPISGHATLYWYQQILGQGPKLLIQFQNNGVVDDSQLPKDRFSAERLKGVDSTLKIQPAKLEDSAVYLCASSPYGSESGRTRDEQFFGPGTRLTVL.

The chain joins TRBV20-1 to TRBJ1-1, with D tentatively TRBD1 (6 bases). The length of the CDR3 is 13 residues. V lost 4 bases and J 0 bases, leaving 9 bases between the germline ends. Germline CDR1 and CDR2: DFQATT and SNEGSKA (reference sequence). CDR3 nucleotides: TGCAGTGCTACCAGGGACATGAACACTGAAGCTTTCTTT. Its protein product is CSATRDMNTEAFF.

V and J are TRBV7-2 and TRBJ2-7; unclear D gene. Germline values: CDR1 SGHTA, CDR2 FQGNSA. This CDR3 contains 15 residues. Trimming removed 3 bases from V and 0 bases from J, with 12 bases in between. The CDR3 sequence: CASSFGSSFSYEQYF. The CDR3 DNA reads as TGTGCCAGCAGCTTTGGGTCTAGTTTCTCCTACGAGCAGTACTTC. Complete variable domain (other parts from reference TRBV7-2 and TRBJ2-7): GAGVSQSPSNKVTEKGKDVELRCDPISGHTALYWYRQSLGQGLEFLIYFQGNSAPDKSGLPSDRFSAERTGGSVSTLTIQRTQQEDSAVYLCASSFGSSFSYEQYFGPGTRLTVT.

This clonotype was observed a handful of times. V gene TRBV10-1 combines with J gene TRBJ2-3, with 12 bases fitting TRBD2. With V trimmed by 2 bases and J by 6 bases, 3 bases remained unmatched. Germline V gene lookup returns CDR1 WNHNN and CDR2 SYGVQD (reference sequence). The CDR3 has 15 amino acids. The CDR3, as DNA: TGCGCCAGCAGTGAGAGTCTAGCGGGAGGGGATACGCAGTATTTT. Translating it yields CASSESLAGGDTQYF.

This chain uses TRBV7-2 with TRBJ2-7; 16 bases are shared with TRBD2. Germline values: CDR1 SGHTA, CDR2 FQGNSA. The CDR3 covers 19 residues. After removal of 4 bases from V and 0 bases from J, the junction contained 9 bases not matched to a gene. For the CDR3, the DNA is TGTGCCAGCAGCTCGTTTCCGGGACTAGCGGGAGGGCCCTCCTACGAGCAGTACTTC. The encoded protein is CASSSFPGLAGGPSYEQYF.

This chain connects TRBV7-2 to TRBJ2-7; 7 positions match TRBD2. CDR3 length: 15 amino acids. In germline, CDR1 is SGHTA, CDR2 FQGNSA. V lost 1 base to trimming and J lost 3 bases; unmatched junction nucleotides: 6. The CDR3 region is CASSLVGTSVYEQYF. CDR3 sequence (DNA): TGTGCCAGCAGCTTAGTTGGTACTAGCGTCTACGAGCAGTACTTC.

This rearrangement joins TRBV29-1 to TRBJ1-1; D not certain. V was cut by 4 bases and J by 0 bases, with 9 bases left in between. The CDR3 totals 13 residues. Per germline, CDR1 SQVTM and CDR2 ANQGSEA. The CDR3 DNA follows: TGCAGCGTTGCGCGTTTGCTGAACACTGAAGCTTTCTTT. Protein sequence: CSVARLLNTEAFF.

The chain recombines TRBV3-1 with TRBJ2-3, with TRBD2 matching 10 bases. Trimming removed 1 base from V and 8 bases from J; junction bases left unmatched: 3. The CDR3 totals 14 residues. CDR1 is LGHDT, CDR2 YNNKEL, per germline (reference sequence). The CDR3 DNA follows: TGTGCCAGCAGCCAAGTGCTAGCGGGAGCTACGCAGTATTTT. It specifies CASSQVLAGATQYF.

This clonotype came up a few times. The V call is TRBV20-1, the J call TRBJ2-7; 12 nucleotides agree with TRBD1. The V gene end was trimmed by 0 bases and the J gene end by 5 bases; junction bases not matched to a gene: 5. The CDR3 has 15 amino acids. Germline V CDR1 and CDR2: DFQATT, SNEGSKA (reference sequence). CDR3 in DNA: TGCAGTGCTAGAGATGTCGGGACAGGGGGCGACGAGCAGTACTTC. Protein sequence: CSARDVGTGGDEQYF.

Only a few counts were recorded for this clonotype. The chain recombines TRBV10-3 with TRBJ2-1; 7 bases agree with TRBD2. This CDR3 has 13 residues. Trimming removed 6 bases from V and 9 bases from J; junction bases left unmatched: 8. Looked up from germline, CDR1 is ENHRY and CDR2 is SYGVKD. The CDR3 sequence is CAIRLGLVGEQFF. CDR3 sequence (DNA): TGTGCCATCAGATTAGGACTAGTTGGTGAGCAGTTCTTC.

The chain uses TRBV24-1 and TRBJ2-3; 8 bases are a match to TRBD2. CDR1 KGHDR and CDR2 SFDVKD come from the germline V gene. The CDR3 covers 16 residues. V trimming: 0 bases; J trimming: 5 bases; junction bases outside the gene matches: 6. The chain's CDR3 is CATSDLTSREGDTQYF. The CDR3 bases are TGTGCCACCAGTGATTTGACTAGCCGGGAGGGAGATACGCAGTATTTT.

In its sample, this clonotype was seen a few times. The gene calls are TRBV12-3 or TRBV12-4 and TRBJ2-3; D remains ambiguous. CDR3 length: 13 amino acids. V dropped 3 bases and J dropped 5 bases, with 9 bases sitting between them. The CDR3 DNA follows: TGTGCCAGCAGTTTGGTCCAGAGAGATACGCAGTATTTT. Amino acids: CASSLVQRDTQYF.

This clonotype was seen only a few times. The CDR3 sequence: CSATQTSSYNEQFF. In DNA form, the CDR3 reads TGCAGTGCGACTCAAACGAGCTCCTACAATGAGCAGTTCTTC. This chain uses TRBV20-1 with TRBJ2-1; D unresolved. Germline V gene sequence: CDR1 DFQATT, CDR2 SNEGSKA (reference sequence). Trimming removed 6 bases at V and 0 bases at J, with 12 bases between. CDR3 length equals 14 residues.

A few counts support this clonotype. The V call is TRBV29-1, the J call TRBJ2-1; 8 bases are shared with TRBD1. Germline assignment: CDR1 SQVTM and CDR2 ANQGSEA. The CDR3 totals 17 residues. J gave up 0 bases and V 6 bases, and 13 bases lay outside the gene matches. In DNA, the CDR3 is TGCAGCGTCCGGACAGGGTCGATACCAAGCTCCTACAATGAGCAGTTCTTC. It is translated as CSVRTGSIPSSYNEQFF.

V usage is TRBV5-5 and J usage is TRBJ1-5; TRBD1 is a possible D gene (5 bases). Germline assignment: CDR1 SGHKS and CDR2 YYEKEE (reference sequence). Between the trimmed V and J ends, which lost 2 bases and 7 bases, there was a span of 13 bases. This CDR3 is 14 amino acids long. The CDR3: CASSFEGSRQPQHF. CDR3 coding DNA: TGTGCCAGCAGCTTCGAGGGGAGCAGACAGCCCCAGCATTTT.

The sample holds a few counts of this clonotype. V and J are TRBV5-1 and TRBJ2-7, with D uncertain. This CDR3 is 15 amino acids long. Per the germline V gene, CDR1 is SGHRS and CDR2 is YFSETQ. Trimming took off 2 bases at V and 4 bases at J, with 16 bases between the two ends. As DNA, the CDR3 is TGCGCCAGCAGCTTTAAGTGGGATCGTTTTTACGAGCAGTACTTC. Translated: CASSFKWDRFYEQYF. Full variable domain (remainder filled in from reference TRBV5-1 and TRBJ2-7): KAGVTQTPRYLIKTRGQQVTLSCSPISGHRSVSWYQQTPGQGLQFLFEYFSETQRNKGNFPGRFSGRQFSNSRSEMNVSTLELGDSALYLCASSFKWDRFYEQYFGPGTRLTVT.

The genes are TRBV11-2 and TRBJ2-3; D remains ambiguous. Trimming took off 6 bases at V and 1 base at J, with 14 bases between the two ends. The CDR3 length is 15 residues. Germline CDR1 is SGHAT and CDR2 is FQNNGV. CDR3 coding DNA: TGTGCCAGCAGGCGCATCCTCGGACGCACAGATACGCAGTATTTT. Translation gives CASRRILGRTDTQYF.

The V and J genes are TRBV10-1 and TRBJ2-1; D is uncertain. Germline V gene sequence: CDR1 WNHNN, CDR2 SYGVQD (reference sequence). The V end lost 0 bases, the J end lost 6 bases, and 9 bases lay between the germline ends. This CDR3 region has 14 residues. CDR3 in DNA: TGCGCCAGCAGTGAGTCGACCCCGCGCAATGAGCAGTTCTTC. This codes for CASSESTPRNEQFF.

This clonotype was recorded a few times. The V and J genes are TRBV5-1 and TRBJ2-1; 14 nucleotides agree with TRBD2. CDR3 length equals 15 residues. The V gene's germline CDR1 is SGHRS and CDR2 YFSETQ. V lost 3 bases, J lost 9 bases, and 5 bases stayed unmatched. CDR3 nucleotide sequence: TGCGCCAGCAGCTCCCGGACTAGCGGGAGGACTGAGCAGTTCTTC. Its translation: CASSSRTSGRTEQFF.

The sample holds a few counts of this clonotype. This CDR3 is CASSNRDRGEETQYF. DNA of the CDR3: TGCGCCAGCAGCAACCGGGACAGGGGTGAGGAGACCCAGTACTTC. This chain joins TRBV5-1 and TRBJ2-5, with 10 nucleotides matching TRBD1. V was clipped by 4 bases and J by 5 bases; unmatched bases: 8. The V gene's germline CDR1 is SGHRS and CDR2 YFSETQ. The CDR3 totals 15 residues.

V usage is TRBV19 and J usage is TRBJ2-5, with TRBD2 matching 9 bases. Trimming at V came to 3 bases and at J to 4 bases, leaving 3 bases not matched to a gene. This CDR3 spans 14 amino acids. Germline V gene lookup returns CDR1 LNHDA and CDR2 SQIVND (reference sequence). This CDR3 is CASSITGLAETQYF. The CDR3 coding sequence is TGTGCCAGTAGTATTACGGGACTAGCAGAGACCCAGTACTTC.

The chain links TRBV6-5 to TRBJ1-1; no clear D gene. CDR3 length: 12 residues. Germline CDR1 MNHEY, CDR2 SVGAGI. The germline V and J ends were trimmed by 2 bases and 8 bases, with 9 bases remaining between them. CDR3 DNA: TGTGCCAGCAGTTACCCGGGGTCAGAAGCTTTCTTT. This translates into CASSYPGSEAFF.

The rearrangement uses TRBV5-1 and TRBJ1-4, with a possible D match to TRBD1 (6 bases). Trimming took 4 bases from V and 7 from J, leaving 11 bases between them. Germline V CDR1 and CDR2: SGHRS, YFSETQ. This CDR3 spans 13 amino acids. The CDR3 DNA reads TGCGCCAGCAGCCGGCAGGGGAGTGAAAAACTGTTTTTT. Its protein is CASSRQGSEKLFF.